The following is a T cell receptor beta chain sequence with its context. This entry is derived from a study of blood T cell repertoires in COVID-19. Study-level background: PBMCs, B-cell-depleted T cells, or T cells provided the cDNA or gDNA that made up the material.

As originally analysed: The authors estimated nucleated cell counts from reference gene primer amplification. Using immunoSEQ multiplex PCR, the repertoire was profiled, and TCRdb retains in-frame clones only, with some absent. The D gene and trimming were derived from the DNA, and the V and J assignments and clone size from that table. The table has around 170,000 clones, 84% seen once. Germline assignment: CDR1 SNHLY and CDR2 FYNNEI. This CDR3 is 12 amino acids long. The V gene lost 4 bases and the J gene lost 5 bases, with 8 bases spanning the gap. This receptor was taken from a man between 50 and 59 years old who had recovered from COVID-19. The material sequenced was PBMCs or T cells enriched from blood (not recorded which). The rearrangement uses TRBV2 and TRBJ1-2, with D possibly matching TRBD1 (5 bases). The CDR3 DNA reads TGTGCCAGCAGTGTTGGGGGGTATGGCTACACCTTC. Translated, it gives CASSVGGYGYTF.